This is a list of T cell receptor beta chains from one sample in a study of OX40 agonist ivuxolimab in advanced cancers. The assay was immunoSEQ multiplex PCR, and TCRdb's table has in-frame clones only and misses some. The sample lists fewer than 60,000 clones, more than 85% occurring once. The sequencing used CD4+ or CD8+ T cells sorted from blood, collected in a trial of the OX40 agonist ivuxolimab. Every receptor here comes from an adult with an advanced solid tumor such as melanoma, head and neck, liver or kidney cancer. The CDR3 runs from the conserved cysteine through the conserved F or W. The D gene is left open where the match is weak. Where a row states a size, it is once, few, many or the class of an expanded clone; other rows omit it.

D gene	V gene	clone size	J gene	CDR3 protein	CDR3 DNA
NA	TRBV19	NA	TRBJ2-5	CASSQVEASRGETQYF	TGTGCCAGTAGTCAAGTCGAGGCCAGCCGGGGAGAGACCCAGTACTTC
NA	TRBV13	few	TRBJ1-1	CASSFWDTEAFF	TGTGCCAGCAGCTTTTGGGACACTGAAGCTTTCTTT
TRBD2	TRBV30	NA	TRBJ2-3	CAWSALAAYTDTQYF	TGTGCCTGGAGTGCGCTAGCGGCTTACACAGATACGCAGTATTTT
NA	TRBV2	NA	TRBJ2-7	CANRRDSNSYEQYF	TGTGCCAACCGCCGGGACTCCAACTCCTACGAGCAGTACTTC
NA	TRBV6-1	NA	TRBJ1-3	CASSYFHSGNTIYF	TGTGCCAGCAGTTATTTCCACTCTGGAAACACCATATATTTT
TRBD1	TRBV9	NA	TRBJ1-5	CASSAGGVQPQHF	TGTGCCAGCAGCGCAGGGGGCGTTCAGCCCCAGCATTTT
NA	TRBV7-8	NA	TRBJ1-1	CASSHREIIGNTEAFF	TGTGCCAGCAGCCACAGGGAGATAATCGGAAACACTGAAGCTTTCTTT
TRBD2	TRBV10-3	NA	TRBJ2-5	CAISGMIAGGLEETQYF	TGTGCCATCAGCGGAATGATAGCGGGGGGCCTCGAAGAGACCCAGTACTTC
NA	TRBV11-2	NA	TRBJ1-2	CASSLGGIYGYTF	TGTGCCAGCAGCTTAGGGGGAATCTATGGCTACACCTTC
NA	TRBV7-8	NA	TRBJ2-2	CASNPGDILLNTGELFF	TGTGCCAGCAACCCAGGGGACATACTACTTAACACCGGGGAGCTGTTTTTT
NA	TRBV19	NA	TRBJ2-1	CASTILLGGGGEQFF	TGTGCCAGTACCATCCTACTGGGAGGGGGCGGCGAGCAGTTCTTC
NA	TRBV5-1	NA	TRBJ1-5	CASSLGTGGEPQHF	TGCGCCAGCAGCTTAGGCACCGGCGGGGAGCCCCAGCATTTT
NA	TRBV30	NA	TRBJ1-6	CAWSVGDFSPLHF	TGTGCCTGGAGTGTGGGGGATTTTTCACCCCTCCACTTT
TRBD2	TRBV5-6	NA	TRBJ2-1	CASSLESGGSGAYNEQFF	TGTGCCAGCAGCTTGGAAAGCGGGGGGTCCGGCGCCTACAATGAGCAGTTCTTC
NA	TRBV29-1	NA	TRBJ2-7	CSVATNSYEQYF	TGCAGCGTTGCTACGAACTCCTACGAGCAGTACTTC
TRBD1	TRBV18	NA	TRBJ2-7	CASSPGTGGYEQYF	TGTGCCAGCTCACCCGGGACAGGGGGCTACGAGCAGTACTTC
NA	TRBV27	NA	TRBJ1-1	CASSGNKNTEAFF	TGTGCCAGCAGCGGAAACAAGAACACTGAAGCTTTCTTT
NA	TRBV7-2	NA	TRBJ2-1	CASSRPSTYNEQFF	TGTGCCAGCAGCCGCCCTAGCACGTACAATGAGCAGTTCTTC
NA	TRBV2	NA	TRBJ1-2	CASSELAGYGYTF	TGTGCCAGCAGTGAATTGGCAGGCTATGGCTACACCTTC
NA	TRBV28	NA	TRBJ1-4	CASSFIDSHNEKLFF	TGTGCCAGCAGTTTTATAGACAGCCACAATGAAAAACTGTTTTTT
NA	TRBV4-1	once	TRBJ2-7	CASSQGVGSSNPEQYF	TGCGCCAGCAGCCAAGGAGTTGGGTCCTCTAATCCGGAGCAGTACTTC
NA	TRBV6-5	NA	TRBJ1-6	CASSQGSSSPLHF	TGTGCCAGCAGCCAGGGGAGCAGCTCACCCCTCCACTTT
NA	TRBV10-2	NA	TRBJ2-7	CASSWDKPYEQYF	TGCGCCAGCAGTTGGGACAAACCCTACGAGCAGTACTTC
NA	TRBV19	once	TRBJ2-3	CASSSFGWRGTDTQYF	TGTGCCAGTAGTTCCTTTGGTTGGCGGGGCACAGATACGCAGTATTTT
NA	TRBV4-1	NA	TRBJ2-6	CASSQEVVRTGRSGANVLTF	TGCGCCAGCAGCCAAGAAGTAGTAAGGACGGGGAGATCTGGGGCCAACGTCCTGACTTTC
NA	TRBV10-2	NA	TRBJ2-1	CASSLYTYNEQFF	TGCGCCAGCAGTCTGTACACTTACAATGAGCAGTTCTTC
TRBD2	TRBV9	NA	TRBJ2-1	CASSPRTSGHNEQFF	TGTGCCAGCAGCCCCAGGACTAGCGGTCACAATGAGCAGTTCTTC
NA	TRBV9	NA	TRBJ2-5	CASSVDGGQSEETQYF	TGTGCCAGCAGCGTAGATGGGGGACAAAGCGAAGAGACCCAGTACTTC
NA	TRBV6-1	NA	TRBJ2-1	CASSVIAEEQFF	TGTGCCAGCAGTGTAATAGCGGAAGAGCAGTTCTTC
TRBD1	TRBV6-5	NA	TRBJ1-1	CASSPGTENTEAFF	TGTGCCAGCAGTCCCGGGACAGAGAACACTGAAGCTTTCTTT
NA	TRBV6-5	NA	TRBJ1-5	CASSYDSSGGQPQHF	TGTGCCAGCAGTTATGATTCCTCAGGAGGTCAGCCCCAGCATTTT
TRBD1	TRBV6-1	NA	TRBJ2-7	CASSPRDSLYEQYF	TGTGCCAGCAGTCCCCGGGACAGCCTCTACGAGCAGTACTTC
NA	TRBV29-1	few	TRBJ1-2	CSVVEATF	TGCAGCGTTGTCGAGGCCACCTTC
NA	TRBV2	NA	TRBJ2-7	CASSEYFSEQYF	TGTGCCAGCAGTGAGTATTTCAGCGAGCAGTACTTC
NA	TRBV7-9	NA	TRBJ1-5	CASSLAKGPQHF	TGTGCCAGCAGCTTAGCGAAGGGGCCCCAGCATTTT
NA	TRBV6-5	NA	TRBJ1-2	CASSYSLQGDGYTF	TGTGCCAGCAGTTACTCGTTACAGGGAGATGGCTACACCTTC
NA	TRBV4-1	many	TRBJ2-1	CASSLSGDFDYNEQFF	TGCGCCAGCAGCCTTAGTGGGGACTTCGACTACAATGAGCAGTTCTTC
NA	TRBV6-6	NA	TRBJ1-1	CASSQGNTEAFF	TGTGCCAGCAGTCAGGGGAACACTGAAGCTTTCTTT
NA	TRBV30	few	TRBJ1-1	CAWSVLSASTEAFF	TGTGCCTGGAGTGTACTGTCAGCCAGCACTGAAGCTTTCTTT
NA	TRBV27	once	TRBJ2-1	CASTLLPVPPMGEQFF	TGTGCCAGCACCCTCCTGCCCGTACCCCCCATGGGTGAGCAGTTCTTC
NA	TRBV7-9	NA	TRBJ2-1	CASSLNAWRGVSYNEQFF	TGTGCCAGCAGCCTCAACGCTTGGCGGGGCGTTAGCTACAATGAGCAGTTCTTC